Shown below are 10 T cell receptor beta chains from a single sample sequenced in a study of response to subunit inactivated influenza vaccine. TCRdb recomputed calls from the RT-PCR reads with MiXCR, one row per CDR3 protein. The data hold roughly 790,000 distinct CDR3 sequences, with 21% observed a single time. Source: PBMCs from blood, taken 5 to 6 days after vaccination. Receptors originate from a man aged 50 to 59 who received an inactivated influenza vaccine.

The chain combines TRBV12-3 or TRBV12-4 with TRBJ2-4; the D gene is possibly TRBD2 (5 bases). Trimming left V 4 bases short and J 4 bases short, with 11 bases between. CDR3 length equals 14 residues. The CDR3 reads CASSSAGGKNIQYF. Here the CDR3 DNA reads TGTGCCAGCAGTTCCGCAGGCGGGAAAAACATTCAGTACTTC.

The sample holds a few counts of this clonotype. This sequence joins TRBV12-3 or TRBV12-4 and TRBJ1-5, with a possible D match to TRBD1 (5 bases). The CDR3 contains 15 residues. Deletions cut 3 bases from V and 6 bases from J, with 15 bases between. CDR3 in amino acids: CASSFGRDVRQPQHF. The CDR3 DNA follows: TGTGCCAGCAGTTTTGGCAGGGATGTACGTCAGCCCCAGCATTTT.

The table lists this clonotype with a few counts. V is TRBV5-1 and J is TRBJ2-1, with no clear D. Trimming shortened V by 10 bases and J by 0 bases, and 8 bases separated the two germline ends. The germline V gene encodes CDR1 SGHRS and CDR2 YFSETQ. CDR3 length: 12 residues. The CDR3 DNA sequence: TGCGCCCTCCCGGGCTCCTACAATGAGCAGTTCTTC. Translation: CALPGSYNEQFF.

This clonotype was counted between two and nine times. The CDR3, as DNA: TGCAGTGCTAGAGATATTTATCAGGGACAGTCCACCCAGTACTTC. It codes for CSARDIYQGQSTQYF. The chain recombines TRBV20-1 with TRBJ2-5; 7 bases agree with TRBD1. V was pared by 0 bases and J by 8 bases, with 12 bases of the junction left unmatched. CDR3 length equals 15 residues. Germline CDR1 and CDR2: DFQATT and SNEGSKA (reference sequence).

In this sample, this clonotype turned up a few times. The CDR3 nucleotides are TGTGCCAGCAGCTGGGCGGGACAGGGGAGTGGCACTGAAGCTTTCTTT. Translated, it gives CASSWAGQGSGTEAFF. The gene calls are TRBV7-9 and TRBJ1-1; 10 nucleotides match TRBD1. The CDR3 totals 16 residues. V trimming: 4 bases; J trimming: 4 bases; junction bases outside the gene matches: 9. Per germline, CDR1 SEHNR and CDR2 FQNEAQ (reference sequence). The variable domain in full, completed from reference TRBV7-9 and TRBJ1-1, reads DTGVSQNPRHKITKRGQNVTFRCDPISEHNRLYWYRQTLGQGPEFLTYFQNEAQLEKSRLLSDRFSAERPKGSFSTLEIQRTEQGDSAMYLCASSWAGQGSGTEAFFGQGTRLTVV.

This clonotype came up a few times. The CDR3 coding sequence is TGTGCCAGCAGTTTATCATGGGGGCAAGAGACCCAGTACTTC. As protein: CASSLSWGQETQYF. V is TRBV27 and J is TRBJ2-5, with D tentatively TRBD1 or TRBD2 (5 bases each). V was shortened by 0 bases and J by 2 bases, with 7 bases between the two germline ends. Per germline, CDR1 MNHEY and CDR2 SMNVEV (reference sequence). The CDR3 totals 14 residues.

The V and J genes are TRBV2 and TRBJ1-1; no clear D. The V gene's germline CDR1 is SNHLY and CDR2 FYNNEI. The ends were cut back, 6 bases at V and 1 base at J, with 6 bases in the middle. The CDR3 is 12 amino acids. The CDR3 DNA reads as TGTGCCAGCAGGGGTCCGAACACTGAAGCTTTCTTT. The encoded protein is CASRGPNTEAFF.

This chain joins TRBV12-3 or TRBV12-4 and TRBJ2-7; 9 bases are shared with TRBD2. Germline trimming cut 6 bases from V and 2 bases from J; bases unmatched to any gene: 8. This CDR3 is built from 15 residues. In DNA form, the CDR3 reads TGTGCCAGCAGGAAAGGACTAGCGCCAACCTACGAGCAGTACTTC. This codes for CASRKGLAPTYEQYF.

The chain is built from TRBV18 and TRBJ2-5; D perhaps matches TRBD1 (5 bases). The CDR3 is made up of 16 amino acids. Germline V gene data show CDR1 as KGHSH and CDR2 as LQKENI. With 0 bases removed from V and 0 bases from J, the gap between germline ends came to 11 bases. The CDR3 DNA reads TGTGCCAGCTCACCACCGAAGGGGCCCCACCAAGAGACCCAGTACTTC. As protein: CASSPPKGPHQETQYF. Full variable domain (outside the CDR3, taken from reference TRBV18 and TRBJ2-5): NAGVMQNPRHLVRRRGQEARLRCSPMKGHSHVYWYRQLPEEGLKFMVYLQKENIIDESGMPKERFSAEFPKEGPSILRIQQVVRGDSAAYFCASSPPKGPHQETQYFGPGTRLLVL.

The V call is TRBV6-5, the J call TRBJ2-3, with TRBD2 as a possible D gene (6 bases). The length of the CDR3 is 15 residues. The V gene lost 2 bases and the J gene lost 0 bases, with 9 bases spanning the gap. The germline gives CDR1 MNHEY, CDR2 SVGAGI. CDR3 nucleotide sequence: TGTGCCAGCAGTTACGGGACTTTGAGCACAGATACGCAGTATTTT. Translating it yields CASSYGTLSTDTQYF.